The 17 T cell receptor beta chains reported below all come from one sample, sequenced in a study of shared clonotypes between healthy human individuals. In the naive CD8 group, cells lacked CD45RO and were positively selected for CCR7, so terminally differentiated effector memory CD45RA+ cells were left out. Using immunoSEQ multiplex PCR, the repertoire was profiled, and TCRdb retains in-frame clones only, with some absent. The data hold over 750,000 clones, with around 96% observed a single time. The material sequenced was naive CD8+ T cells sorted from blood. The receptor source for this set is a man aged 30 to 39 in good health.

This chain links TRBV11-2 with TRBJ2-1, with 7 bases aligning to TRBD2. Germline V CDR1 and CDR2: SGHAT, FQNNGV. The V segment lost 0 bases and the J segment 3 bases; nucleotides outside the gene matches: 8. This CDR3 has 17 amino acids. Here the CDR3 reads CASSLDIRASGYNEQFF. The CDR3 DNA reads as TGTGCCAGCAGCTTAGATATTAGGGCTAGCGGCTACAATGAGCAGTTCTTC. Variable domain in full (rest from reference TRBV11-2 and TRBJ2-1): EAGVAQSPRYKIIEKRQSVAFWCNPISGHATLYWYQQILGQGPKLLIQFQNNGVVDDSQLPKDRFSAERLKGVDSTLKIQPAKLEDSAVYLCASSLDIRASGYNEQFFGPGTRLTVL.

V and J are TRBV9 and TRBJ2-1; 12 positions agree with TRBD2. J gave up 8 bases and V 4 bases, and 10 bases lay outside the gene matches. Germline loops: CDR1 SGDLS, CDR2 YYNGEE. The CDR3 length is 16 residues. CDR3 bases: TGTGCCAGCAGCTCACCCCCTAGCGGGAGGGAATATGAGCAGTTCTTC. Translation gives CASSSPPSGREYEQFF.

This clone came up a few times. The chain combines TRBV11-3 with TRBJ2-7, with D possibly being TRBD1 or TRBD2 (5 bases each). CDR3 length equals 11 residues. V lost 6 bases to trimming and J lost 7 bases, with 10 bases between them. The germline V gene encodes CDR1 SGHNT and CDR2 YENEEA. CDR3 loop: CASSSGTEQYF. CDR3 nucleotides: TGTGCCAGCAGTTCCGGGACGGAGCAGTACTTC.

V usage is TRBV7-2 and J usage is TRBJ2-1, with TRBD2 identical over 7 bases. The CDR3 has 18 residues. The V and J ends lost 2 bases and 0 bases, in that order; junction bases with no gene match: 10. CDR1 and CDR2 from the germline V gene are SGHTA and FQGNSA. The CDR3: CASSLTGAGASSYNEQFF. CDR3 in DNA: TGTGCCAGCAGCTTAACCGGTGCGGGAGCCAGCTCCTACAATGAGCAGTTCTTC.

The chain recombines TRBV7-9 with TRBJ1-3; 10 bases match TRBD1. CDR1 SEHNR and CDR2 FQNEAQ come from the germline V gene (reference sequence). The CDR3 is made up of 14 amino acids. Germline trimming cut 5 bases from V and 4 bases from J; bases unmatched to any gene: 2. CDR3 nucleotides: TGTGCCAGCAGCCCGACAGGGGGCGGAAACACCATATATTTT. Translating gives CASSPTGGGNTIYF.

The CDR3 reads CASSEADTYEQYF. The CDR3 DNA sequence: TGTGCCAGCAGTGAAGCGGATACCTACGAGCAGTACTTC. The V and J genes are TRBV6-1 and TRBJ2-7; D is undetermined. V was clipped by 0 bases and J by 2 bases, with 5 bases between them. The CDR3 covers 13 residues. Germline V gives CDR1 MNHNS, CDR2 SASEGT.

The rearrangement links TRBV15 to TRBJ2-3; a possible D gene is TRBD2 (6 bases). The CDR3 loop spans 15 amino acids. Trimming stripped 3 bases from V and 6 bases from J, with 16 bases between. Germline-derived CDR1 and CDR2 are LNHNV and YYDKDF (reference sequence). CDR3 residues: CATSSLPAGLDTQYF. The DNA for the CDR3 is TGTGCCACCAGCAGTCTCCCGGCGGGGCTGGATACGCAGTATTTT.

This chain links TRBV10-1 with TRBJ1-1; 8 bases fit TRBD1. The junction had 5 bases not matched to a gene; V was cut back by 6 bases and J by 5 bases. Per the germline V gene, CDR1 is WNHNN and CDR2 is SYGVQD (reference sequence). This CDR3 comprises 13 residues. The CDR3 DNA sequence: TGCGCCAGCAGCGGACAGGGCGGGACTGAAGCTTTCTTT. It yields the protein CASSGQGGTEAFF.

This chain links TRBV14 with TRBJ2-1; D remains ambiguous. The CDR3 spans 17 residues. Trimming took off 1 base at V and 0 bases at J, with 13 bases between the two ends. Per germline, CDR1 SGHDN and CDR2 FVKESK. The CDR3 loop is CASSQVIGLSSYNEQFF. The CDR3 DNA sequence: TGTGCCAGCAGCCAAGTTATCGGTTTAAGCTCCTACAATGAGCAGTTCTTC.

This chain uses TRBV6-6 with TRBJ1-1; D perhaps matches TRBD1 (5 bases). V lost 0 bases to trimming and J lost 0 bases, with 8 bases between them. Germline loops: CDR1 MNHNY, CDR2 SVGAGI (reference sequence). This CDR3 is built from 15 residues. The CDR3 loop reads CASSYSTGLNTEAFF. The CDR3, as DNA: TGTGCCAGCAGTTACTCGACGGGGCTGAACACTGAAGCTTTCTTT.

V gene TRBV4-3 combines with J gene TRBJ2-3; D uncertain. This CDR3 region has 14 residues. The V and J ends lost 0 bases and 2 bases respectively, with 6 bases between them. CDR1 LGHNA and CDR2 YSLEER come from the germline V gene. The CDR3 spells CASSQDTPTDTQYF. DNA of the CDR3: TGCGCCAGCAGCCAAGATACCCCCACAGATACGCAGTATTTT.

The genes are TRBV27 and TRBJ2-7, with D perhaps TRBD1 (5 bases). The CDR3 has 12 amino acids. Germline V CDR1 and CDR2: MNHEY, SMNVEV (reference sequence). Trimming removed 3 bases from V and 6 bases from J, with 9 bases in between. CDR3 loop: CASSFQGAEQYF. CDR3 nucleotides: TGTGCCAGCAGTTTTCAGGGTGCCGAGCAGTACTTC.

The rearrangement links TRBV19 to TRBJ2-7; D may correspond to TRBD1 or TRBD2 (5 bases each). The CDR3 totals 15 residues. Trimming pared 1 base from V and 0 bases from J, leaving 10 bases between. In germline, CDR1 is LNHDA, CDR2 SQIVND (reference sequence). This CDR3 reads CASSIVEGSSYEQYF. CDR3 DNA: TGTGCCAGTAGTATAGTTGAGGGGAGCTCCTACGAGCAGTACTTC.

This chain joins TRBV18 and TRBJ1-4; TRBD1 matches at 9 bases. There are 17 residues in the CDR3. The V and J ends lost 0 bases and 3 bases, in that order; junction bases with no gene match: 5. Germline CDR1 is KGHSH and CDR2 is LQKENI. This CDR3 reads CASSPPLQGASNEKLFF. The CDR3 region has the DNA TGTGCCAGCTCACCACCCCTACAGGGGGCGTCTAATGAAAAACTGTTTTTT. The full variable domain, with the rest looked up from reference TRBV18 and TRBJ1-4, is NAGVMQNPRHLVRRRGQEARLRCSPMKGHSHVYWYRQLPEEGLKFMVYLQKENIIDESGMPKERFSAEFPKEGPSILRIQQVVRGDSAAYFCASSPPLQGASNEKLFFGSGTQLSVL.

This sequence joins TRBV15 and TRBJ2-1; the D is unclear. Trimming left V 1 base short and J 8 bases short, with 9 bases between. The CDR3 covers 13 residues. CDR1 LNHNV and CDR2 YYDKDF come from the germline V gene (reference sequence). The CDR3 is CATSRVGSYEQFF. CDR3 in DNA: TGTGCCACCAGCAGAGTAGGCTCATATGAGCAGTTCTTC.

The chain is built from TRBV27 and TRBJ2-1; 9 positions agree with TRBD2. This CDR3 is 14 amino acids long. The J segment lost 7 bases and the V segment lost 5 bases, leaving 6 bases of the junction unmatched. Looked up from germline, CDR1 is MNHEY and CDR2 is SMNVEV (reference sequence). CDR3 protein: CASSPGTSRNEQFF. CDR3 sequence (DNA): TGTGCCAGCAGTCCCGGGACTAGCAGGAATGAGCAGTTCTTC.

CDR3 sequence (DNA): TGTGCCAGCAGTGAATATATTACGGGACTAAACACCGGGGAGCTGTTTTTT. Translated, it gives CASSEYITGLNTGELFF. The chain is built from TRBV25-1 and TRBJ2-2, with TRBD2 identical over 7 bases. With 0 bases clipped from V and 2 bases from J, the junction kept 6 bases outside the gene matches. In germline, CDR1 is MGHDK, CDR2 SYGVNS. This CDR3 has 17 amino acids.